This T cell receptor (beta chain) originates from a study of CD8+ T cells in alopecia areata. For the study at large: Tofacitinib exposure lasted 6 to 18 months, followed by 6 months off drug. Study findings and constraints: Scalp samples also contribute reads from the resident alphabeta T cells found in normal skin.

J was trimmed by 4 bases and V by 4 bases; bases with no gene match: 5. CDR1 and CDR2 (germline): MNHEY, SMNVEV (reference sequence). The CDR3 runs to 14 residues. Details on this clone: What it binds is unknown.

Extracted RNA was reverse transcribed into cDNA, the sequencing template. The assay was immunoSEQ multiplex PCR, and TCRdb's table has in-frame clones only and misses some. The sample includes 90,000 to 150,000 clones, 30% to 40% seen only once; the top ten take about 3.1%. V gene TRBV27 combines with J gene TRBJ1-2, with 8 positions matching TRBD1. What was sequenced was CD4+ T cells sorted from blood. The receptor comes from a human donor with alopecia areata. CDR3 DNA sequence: TGTGCCAGCAGTTCGACAGGGGAAGCCTATGGCTACACCTTC. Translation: CASSSTGEAYGYTF.